These 31 T cell receptor beta chains were sequenced from one sample in a study of monozygotic twins with inflammatory bowel disease. For each CDR3 protein, TCRdb gives one entry from its re-call of the 5' RACE reads, without DNA. Here the sample table reports 350,000 to 500,000 distinct CDR3 sequences. Material: blood. These receptors originate from a human donor with ulcerative colitis or Crohn's disease, or a healthy co-twin of an affected twin (not recorded which).

The chain joins TRBV6-5 to TRBJ2-1; the D gene TCRdb calls, TRBD2, cannot be checked with no DNA. The CDR3 has 16 amino acids. Germline CDR1 and CDR2: MNHEY and SVGAGI. The CDR3 protein is CASSYSSGVGYNEQFF.

This chain connects TRBV5-1 to TRBJ2-1; TCRdb returns TRBD1, unconfirmable since there is no DNA. The length of the CDR3 is 14 residues. Germline V gives CDR1 SGHRS, CDR2 YFSETQ. CDR3 amino acids: CASSSGPGSHEQFF.

The genes are TRBV6-8 and TRBJ2-1; TCRdb outputs TRBD2, but without DNA this stays unchecked. The CDR3 spans 16 residues. Germline V lookup: CDR1 MNHGY, CDR2 SAAAGT. Here the CDR3 reads CASRPGLPGPYNEQFF.

The rearrangement links TRBV19 to TRBJ2-3; the TRBD1 assignment by TCRdb is unverifiable without DNA. There are 15 residues in the CDR3. The V gene's germline CDR1 is LNHDA and CDR2 SQIVND (reference sequence). The CDR3 sequence: CATTLSRGPGDTQYF.

The rearrangement joins TRBV6-4 to TRBJ1-6; there is no DNA to check the TCRdb D call of TRBD1. This CDR3 has 15 amino acids. Germline V lookup: CDR1 MRHNA, CDR2 SNTAGT. CDR3 protein: CASSDSGDNNSPLHF.

This chain uses TRBV2 with TRBJ1-2; TCRdb returns TRBD1, unconfirmable since there is no DNA. This CDR3 is built from 14 residues. From germline, CDR1 is SNHLY and CDR2 FYNNEI. CDR3 protein: CASSEVGQGGGYTF.

V and J are TRBV5-1 and TRBJ2-7; the TCRdb D gene call, TRBD2, has no DNA to confirm it. In germline, CDR1 is SGHRS, CDR2 YFSETQ. The CDR3 sequence is 19 residues long. The CDR3: CASSLPSGLAGGSSYEQYF.

J is TRBJ1-2 and V is TRBV7-2; the D call of TRBD1 rests on TCRdb alone, since no DNA is present to check it. CDR3 length equals 15 residues. The germline gives CDR1 SGHTA, CDR2 FQGNSA. CDR3 protein: CASSPSGGTNYGYTF.

V is TRBV28 and J is TRBJ1-1. CDR3 length: 15 amino acids. Germline V CDR1 and CDR2: MDHEN, SYDVKM. This chain's CDR3 is CASSLGSVGLAEAFF.

The chain employs TRBV20-1 and TRBJ2-7; the TCRdb D gene call, TRBD2, has no DNA to confirm it. The CDR3 consists of 13 residues. Germline lookup yields CDR1 DFQATT and CDR2 SNEGSKA (reference sequence). CDR3 in amino acids: CSARGLAGYEQYF.

V usage is TRBV2 and J usage is TRBJ2-1; TCRdb picks TRBD1, but there is no DNA to check that call. CDR1 and CDR2 from the germline V gene are SNHLY and FYNNEI. The CDR3 covers 12 residues. The CDR3 protein is CASRERGAQQFF.

V gene TRBV11-2 combines with J gene TRBJ2-1; TCRdb indicates TRBD2, and absent DNA this call remains unverified. Germline assignment: CDR1 SGHAT and CDR2 FQNNGV. CDR3 length equals 16 residues. CDR3 in amino acids: CASSQTGGGSSNEQFF.

The chain carries TRBV7-9 and TRBJ1-1; without DNA, the TCRdb call of TRBD1 cannot be checked. The germline gives CDR1 SEHNR, CDR2 FQNEAQ (reference sequence). This CDR3 has 14 amino acids. CDR3 sequence: CASSPQGRLIEAFF.

This chain links TRBV18 with TRBJ1-1; TCRdb reports TRBD1, a call that lacks DNA to check it against. Per germline, CDR1 KGHSH and CDR2 LQKENI. The CDR3 totals 17 residues. This CDR3 reads CASSPPAGQGTHTEAFF.

This rearrangement joins TRBV12-3 or TRBV12-4 to TRBJ2-6. The CDR3 has 15 amino acids. CDR3 loop: CASSQAGGGANVLTF.

The V and J genes are TRBV5-1 and TRBJ2-7; TCRdb picks TRBD1, but there is no DNA to check that call. This CDR3 is 12 amino acids long. Germline V CDR1 and CDR2: SGHRS, YFSETQ. This CDR3 reads CASSFTGGEQYF.

The chain couples TRBV6-2 or TRBV6-3 to TRBJ2-7; TCRdb outputs TRBD2, but without DNA this stays unchecked. Germline V gene lookup returns CDR1 MNHEY and CDR2 SVGEGT. CDR3 size: 16 residues. CDR3 in amino acids: CASTSERAGASYEQYF.

The chain has TRBV4-2 and TRBJ2-3; the D call of TRBD1 rests on TCRdb alone, since no DNA is present to check it. The CDR3 runs to 17 residues. The germline gives CDR1 LGHNA, CDR2 YNFKEQ. The CDR3 here is CASSQDGGQGATDTQYF.

V gene TRBV2 combines with J gene TRBJ2-7. In germline, CDR1 is SNHLY, CDR2 FYNNEI. The CDR3 has 15 amino acids. CDR3 in amino acids: CASSDRLPRDYEQYF.

The chain combines TRBV20-1 with TRBJ2-3; without DNA, the TCRdb call of TRBD2 cannot be checked. Germline assignment: CDR1 DFQATT and CDR2 SNEGSKA (reference sequence). CDR3 length: 15 residues. The CDR3: CSAWPSGASTDTQYF.

The chain carries TRBV4-3 and TRBJ2-1; TCRdb's D call of TRBD2 is untestable without DNA. From germline, CDR1 is LGHNA and CDR2 YSLEER. The CDR3 length is 15 residues. This chain's CDR3 is CASSQGLAVGNEQFF.

This chain joins TRBV19 and TRBJ2-5; TCRdb reports TRBD1, a call that lacks DNA to check it against. CDR1 is LNHDA, CDR2 SQIVND, per germline (reference sequence). There are 13 residues in the CDR3. CDR3 residues: CASNMRPRDTQYF.

CDR3: CASSPTGQNYNEQFF. V and J are TRBV7-3 and TRBJ2-1; TCRdb gives TRBD1 as the D gene, but with no DNA this cannot be confirmed. The germline gives CDR1 SGHTA, CDR2 FQGTGA. There are 15 residues in the CDR3.

The gene calls are TRBV5-1 and TRBJ1-1; as DNA is missing, the TRBD1 call by TCRdb cannot be tested. Germline assignment: CDR1 SGHRS and CDR2 YFSETQ. The CDR3 is 15 amino acids. The CDR3: CASQGGLGGGTEAFF.

The CDR3 loop is CASSIVGQTNYGYTF. J is TRBJ1-2 and V is TRBV19; TCRdb reports TRBD1, a call that lacks DNA to check it against. Germline CDR1 LNHDA, CDR2 SQIVND (reference sequence). The CDR3 totals 15 residues.

The CDR3 spells CAISGGVTYEQYF. This chain uses TRBV10-3 with TRBJ2-7; TCRdb calls TRBD2, which cannot be checked without DNA. Looked up from germline, CDR1 is ENHRY and CDR2 is SYGVKD. This CDR3 has 13 amino acids.

CDR3 residues: CASQGASIGEVGDTEAFF. The V call is TRBV6-1, the J call TRBJ1-1; with no DNA, the TCRdb D assignment of TRBD1 cannot be verified. The CDR3 totals 18 residues. Germline V CDR1 and CDR2: MNHNS, SASEGT.

The rearrangement joins TRBV25-1 to TRBJ2-2; checking the TCRdb D call of TRBD2 is not possible without DNA. Germline CDR1 and CDR2: MGHDK and SYGVNS. The CDR3 has 15 residues. CDR3 amino acids: CASSVGGRAPGELFF.

The chain's CDR3 is CASSVYWDMAGELFF. The V and J genes are TRBV5-6 and TRBJ2-2. Per the germline V gene, CDR1 is SGHDT and CDR2 is YYEEEE. This CDR3 is built from 15 residues.

The chain has TRBV10-3 and TRBJ2-3; the TCRdb call, TRBD1, lacks DNA for checking. This CDR3 has 14 amino acids. Germline CDR1 is ENHRY and CDR2 is SYGVKD. The CDR3 here is CAISEGQNTDTQYF.

This rearrangement joins TRBV24-1 to TRBJ1-2; the D call of TRBD1 rests on TCRdb alone, since no DNA is present to check it. CDR1 and CDR2 from the germline V gene are KGHDR and SFDVKD. The CDR3 extends over 15 amino acids. CDR3: CATSDAVQGPGGYTF.